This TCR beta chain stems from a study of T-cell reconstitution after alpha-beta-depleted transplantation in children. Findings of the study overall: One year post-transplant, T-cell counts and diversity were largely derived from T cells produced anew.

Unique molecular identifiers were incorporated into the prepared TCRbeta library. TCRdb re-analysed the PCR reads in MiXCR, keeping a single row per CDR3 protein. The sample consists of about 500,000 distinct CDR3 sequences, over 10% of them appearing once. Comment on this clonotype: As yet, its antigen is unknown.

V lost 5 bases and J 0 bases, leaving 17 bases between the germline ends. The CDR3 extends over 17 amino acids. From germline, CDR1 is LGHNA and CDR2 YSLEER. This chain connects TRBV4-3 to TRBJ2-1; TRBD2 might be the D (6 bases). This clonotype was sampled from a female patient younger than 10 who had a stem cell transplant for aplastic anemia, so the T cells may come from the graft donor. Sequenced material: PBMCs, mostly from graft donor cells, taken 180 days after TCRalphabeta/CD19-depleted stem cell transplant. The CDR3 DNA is TGCGCCAGCAGCTCCGTAGCGGCAAGACCCTCCTACAATGAGCAGTTCTTC. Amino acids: CASSSVAARPSYNEQFF.